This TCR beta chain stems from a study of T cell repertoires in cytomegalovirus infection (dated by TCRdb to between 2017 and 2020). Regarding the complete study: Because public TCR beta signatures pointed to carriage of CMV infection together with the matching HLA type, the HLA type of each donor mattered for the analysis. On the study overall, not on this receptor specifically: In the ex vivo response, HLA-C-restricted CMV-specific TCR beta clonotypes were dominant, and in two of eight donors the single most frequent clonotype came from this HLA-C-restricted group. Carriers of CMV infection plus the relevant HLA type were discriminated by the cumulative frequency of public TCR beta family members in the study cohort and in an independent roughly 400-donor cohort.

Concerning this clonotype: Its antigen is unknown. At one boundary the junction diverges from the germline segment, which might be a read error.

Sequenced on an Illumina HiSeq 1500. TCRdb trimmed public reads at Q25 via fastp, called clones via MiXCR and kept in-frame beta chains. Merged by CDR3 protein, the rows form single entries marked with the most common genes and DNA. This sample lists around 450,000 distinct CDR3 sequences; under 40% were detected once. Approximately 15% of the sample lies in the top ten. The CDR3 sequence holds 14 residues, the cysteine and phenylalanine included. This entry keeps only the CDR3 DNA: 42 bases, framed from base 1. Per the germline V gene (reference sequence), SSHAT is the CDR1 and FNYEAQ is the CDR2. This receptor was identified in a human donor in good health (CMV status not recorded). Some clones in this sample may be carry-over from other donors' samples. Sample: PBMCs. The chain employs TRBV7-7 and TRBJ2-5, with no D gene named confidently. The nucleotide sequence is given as TGTGCTAGCAGCTTAGAGGCAGGTGCGGAGACCCAGTACTTC. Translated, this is CASSLEAGAETQYF.